The entry below gives a single T cell receptor beta chain sequence along with its context. This receptor's antigen is unknown. Base qualities are not at hand, and no much larger clone is one base apart. Patients with a history of autoimmune disease or receiving systemic immunosuppression were excluded from the trial. Peripheral blood for TCR sequencing was collected from all dose cohorts at baseline, on cycle 4 day 1, and on cycle 7 day 1. The samples were drawn from a first-in-human, open-label, multicenter phase I dose-escalation trial of ivuxolimab. The trial enrolled adults with locally advanced or metastatic head and neck squamous cell, hepatocellular, melanoma or renal cell carcinoma. Before TCR sequencing, CD4+ T cells and CD8+ T cells were sorted from peripheral blood as separate populations. The entry originates in a study of OX40 agonist ivuxolimab in advanced cancers. Study-level background: Ivuxolimab, which targeted the costimulatory receptor OX40 (CD134), was an agonistic, fully human IgG2 monoclonal antibody. Intravenous ivuxolimab was administered to patients every 2 weeks at six dose levels: 0.01, 0.1, 0.3, 1.5, 3 and 10 mg/kg. Of the roughly 50 dose-escalation patients, hepatocellular carcinoma was present in 19, melanoma in roughly 15, renal cell carcinoma in 9 and head and neck cancer in 9. In the dose-escalation cohort, 82.7% of patients were male, and the mean age was 60 years with a range of roughly 23 to 79. Prior anti-PD-1, anti-PD-L1 or anti-CTLA-4 therapy was permitted, and 30% to 50% of dose-escalation patients had received checkpoint inhibitors. Partial responses were achieved by three dose-escalation patients, of whom one had hepatocellular carcinoma and two had cutaneous melanoma. The point of sequencing TCRbeta in the periphery was to test whether ivuxolimab changed TCR sequence diversity and drove clonal T-cell expansion. The paper describes the monotherapy dose-escalation part (N of about 52 patients) of the phase I trial of ivuxolimab.

Genomic DNA was extracted from sorted cells for sequencing of the TCRbeta CDR3 region. TCRbeta CDR3 regions were sequenced using the immunoSEQ Assay. This immuneACCESS table, as held by TCRdb, lists in-frame sequences with V and J called but not all clones. Of the missing ones, under half trace to an unresolved V gene in checked studies; the others have no known cause. The sample yields about 47,000 clones; approximately 88% were counted once. 11% to 15% of the sample comes from the top ten. The research as a whole found: In the 0.1-3.0 mg/kg groups, partial responders had among the lowest normalized peripheral clonal expansion, particularly in CD8+ T cells. The antigen specificity of the clonally expanded peripheral T cells was not determined. At doses from 0.1 to 3.0 mg/kg, clonal expansion was seen in both CD4+ and CD8+ blood T cells between baseline and week 6. On average, CD8+ T cells showed more expanded clones than CD4+ T cells after ivuxolimab. Low levels of normalized T-cell clonal expansion were also seen in some patients who did not respond.

The clonotype was recovered from an adult with an advanced solid tumor such as melanoma, head and neck, liver or kidney cancer. Sample: CD4+ or CD8+ T cells sorted from blood, taken in a trial of the OX40 agonist ivuxolimab.

The nucleotides are TGTGCCAGCAGGGTGAGACTAGCGGGAAGCACAGATACGCAGTATTTT. Its product reads: CASRVRLAGSTDTQYF. The chain is made from TRBV27 and TRBJ2-3; TRBD2 matches 11 bases in the middle. CDR3 length: 16 amino acids, cysteine to phenylalanine. The retained sequence is limited to the CDR3, 48 bases, with the frame set at the first base. The germline V gene (reference sequence) sets CDR1 to MNHEY and CDR2 to SMNVEV. The germline V and J ends show losses of 6 bases and 0 bases respectively, and no gene match explains 5 bases of the junction.